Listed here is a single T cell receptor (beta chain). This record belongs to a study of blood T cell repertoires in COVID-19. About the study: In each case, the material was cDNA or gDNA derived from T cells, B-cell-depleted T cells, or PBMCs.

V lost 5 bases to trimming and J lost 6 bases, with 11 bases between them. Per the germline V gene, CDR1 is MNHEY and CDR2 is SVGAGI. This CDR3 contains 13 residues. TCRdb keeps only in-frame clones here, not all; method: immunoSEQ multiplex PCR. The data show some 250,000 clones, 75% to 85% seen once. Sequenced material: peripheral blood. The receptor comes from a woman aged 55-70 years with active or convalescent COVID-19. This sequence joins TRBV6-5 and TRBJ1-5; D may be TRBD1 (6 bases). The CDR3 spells CASSPQGGQPQHF. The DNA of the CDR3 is TGTGCCAGCAGTCCACAGGGTGGTCAGCCCCAGCATTTT.